This TCR beta chain was identified during a study of T cells in Graves' hyperthyroidism and ophthalmopathy (dated 2019 in TCRdb). With regard to the full study: Peripheral blood samples were taken at the time of initial diagnosis, prior to any treatment. TCR Vbeta CDR3 sequencing of 120 to 150 peripheral blood samples (around 45 ophthalmopathy, about 74 hyperthyroidism and some 17 progressor patients) is reported in the paper. In addition, the study compared T-cell repertoires in thyroid tissue and in blood from over 5 Graves' hyperthyroidism patients. The approximately 100 discovery patients were randomly divided into training and test sets at a 7:3 ratio. After blood sampling, hyperthyroidism patients were treated with methimazole at a starting dose of 30 mg daily, and ophthalmopathy patients were treated with high-dose intravenous methylprednisolone. Whether ophthalmopathy could be predicted prospectively was tested in an independent validation cohort made up of 18 to 20 hyperthyroidism patients plus 17 patients who later progressed to ophthalmopathy. A discovery cohort of about 100 patients, 43 with Graves' ophthalmopathy and approximately 55 with stable Graves' hyperthyroidism, was used to find distinguishing TCR V-J signatures.

Study-wide conclusions, independent of this receptor: Most expanded thyroid clonotypes (frequency above 0.001) were also detected in blood, a finding suggesting that blood repertoires may reflect thyroid immune responses. Ophthalmopathy was separated from stable hyperthyroidism by a 13 V-J signature model, with just over 85% sensitivity and approximately 81% specificity obtained in cross-validation and 80%/75% obtained in testing. In validation, the model predicted progression to ophthalmopathy a median of roughly 6.2 months before onset, with about 71% sensitivity and more than 72% specificity. Sample size was not statistically predetermined, and investigators were not blinded to group allocation.

Ophthalmopathy patients had moderately to severely active disease, Clinical Activity Score of at least 3, NOSPECS grade of at least 4, and duration under 3 months. Patients with uncontrolled infections, other autoimmune diseases, pregnancy or lactation were excluded. Diagnoses were based on clinical symptoms, serum thyroxine and TRAb, thyroid ultrasound and orbital computed tomography. PBMCs were separated from 10 ml of fresh peripheral blood using Ficoll-Paque density gradient centrifugation. Total RNA was extracted using Trizol reagent, and RNA quality was assessed on an Agilent 2100 Bioanalyzer. This clonotype was observed at least ten times. It has no known antigen specificity. No much larger clonotype is one base removed from it; base qualities were not supplied. Deletion took 2 bases off V and 6 bases off J, with a span of 13 bases between the germline ends. The CDR3, from cysteine to phenylalanine, totals 14 residues. The read is trimmed to its CDR3 DNA, 42 bases read in frame from base 1. CDR1 is given as SGHRS and CDR2 as YFSETQ, both from the germline V gene.

Amplification of TCR beta CDR3 regions was carried out from RNA transcripts. The first round of RT-PCR for the TCR CDR3 was performed with the HTBI primer set and the Qiagen OneStep RT-PCR kit. Libraries were constructed in a second round of multiplex PCR, after which size selection and purification were carried out. Sequencing of the libraries was done on an Illumina HiSeq2000 using paired-end 100 bp reads. The source study handled its data this way. SOAPnuke was used to process the raw data, throwing out any read that contained adapters or uncalled bases, had a mean Phred below 15, or lacked an exact constant-primer or identifier match. High-quality paired reads were merged with COPE v1.2.5, and unique nucleotide sequences were defined as clonotypes. MiTCR v1.1 was used to align the clonotypes against IMGT TRBV, TRBD and TRBJ reference segments. Only V-J combinations with frequency above 0.0001, covering 98% to 99.2% of repertoires, were analysed. A TCS score was defined as the ratio between F50 (clonal expansion) and ExV (chaos), using BLOSUM62-based TCRdist between CDR3 peptides within each V-J. Welch's t-statistics and random forest reduced just over 500 V-J features to roughly 13, which were used in a naive Bayes classifier (R e1071). In TCRdb, the public reads were trimmed at Q25 with fastp and aligned with MiXCR, with productive beta chains retained. Every entry covers one CDR3 protein and lists the most common genes and DNA from its rows. What appears here as the V and J calls and clone size reflects TCRdb's work, not the paper's. Recorded for this sample are 500,000 to 650,000 distinct CDR3 sequences; just under 20% of them occurred a single time. Of the sample, over 45% is held by the ten largest clones.

The sequence links TRBV5-1 to TRBJ2-3; too little of a D gene remains to name it. This clonotype was obtained from a man aged 35-49 years with Graves' ophthalmopathy. The sequenced material came from blood. For the CDR3, the sequence is CASSLEVAVDTQYF. The DNA sequence reads TGCGCCAGCAGCTTAGAGGTAGCCGTGGATACGCAGTATTTT.